The T cell receptor beta chain described here comes from a study of PD-L1 blockade in urothelial cancer. The wider study: Researchers looked at the blood 3 weeks (second dose) and 6 weeks after treatment began. Study outcomes and limitations: Pretreatment clonality of the blood TCR repertoire below the median was predictive of superior survival.

The table came from immunoSEQ multiplex PCR; TCRdb's copy has only in-frame clones and leaves some out. This table holds roughly 51,000 clones, more than 70% found once. Comments on this clone: The antigen remains unidentified.

The time point is: pretreatment peripheral blood. The sample was PBMCs, taken around atezolizumab (anti-PD-L1) treatment. The TCR comes from a man in his fifties or sixties with urothelial cancer.

CDR3 nucleotide sequence: TGCGCCAGCAGCCTCGGACTAGCGGGAGGGCAAGAGACCCAGTACTTC. Amino acid sequence: CASSLGLAGGQETQYF. The chain is built from TRBV5-1 and TRBJ2-5; 15 bases match TRBD2. Germline CDR1 and CDR2: SGHRS and YFSETQ. Losses at the gene ends were 4 bases for V and 2 bases for J; bases not matched to a gene: 3. There are 16 residues in the CDR3.